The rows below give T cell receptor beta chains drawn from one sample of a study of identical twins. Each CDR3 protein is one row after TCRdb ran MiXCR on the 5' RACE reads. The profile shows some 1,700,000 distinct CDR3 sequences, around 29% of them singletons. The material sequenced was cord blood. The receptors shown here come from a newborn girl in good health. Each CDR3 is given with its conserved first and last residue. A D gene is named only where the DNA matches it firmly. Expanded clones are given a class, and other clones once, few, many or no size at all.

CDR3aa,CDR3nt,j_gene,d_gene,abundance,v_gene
CASSLLEGLGSYNEQFF,TGTGCCAGCAGTTTATTAGAGGGACTAGGCTCCTACAATGAGCAGTTCTTC,TRBJ2-1,TRBD2,.,TRBV27
CASVQGGTGELFF,TGTGCCAGCGTGCAGGGAGGCACCGGGGAGCTGTTTTTT,TRBJ2-2,.,.,TRBV6-2/TRBV6-3
CSARDPRLAGGPKNEQYF,TGCAGTGCTAGAGACCCCAGGTTAGCGGGAGGGCCGAAGAACGAGCAGTACTTC,TRBJ2-7,TRBD2,.,TRBV20-1
CASSLARLTGYYGYTF,TGTGCCAGCAGTTTAGCCCGCCTGACAGGGTACTATGGCTACACCTTC,TRBJ1-2,TRBD1,.,TRBV12-3/TRBV12-4
CASSVLGVYGYTF,TGTGCCAGCAGTGTGTTAGGGGTCTATGGCTACACCTTC,TRBJ1-2,.,few,TRBV2
CASSQGGEDYEQYF,TGTGCCAGCAGCCAGGGAGGGGAGGACTACGAGCAGTACTTC,TRBJ2-7,TRBD2,.,TRBV3-1
CASSQAAGFYGYTF,TGTGCCAGCAGCCAAGCTGCCGGGTTCTATGGCTACACCTTC,TRBJ1-2,.,.,TRBV3-1
CATTKGDEQYF,TGTGCCACCACTAAGGGGGACGAGCAGTACTTC,TRBJ2-7,.,.,TRBV6-6
CASSEDRPNTQYF,TGTGCCAGCAGTGAAGACAGACCTAATACGCAGTATTTT,TRBJ2-3,.,.,TRBV6-1
CASSLGGTVANYGYTF,TGTGCCAGCAGCTTAGGCGGGACAGTCGCTAACTATGGCTACACCTTC,TRBJ1-2,TRBD1,few,TRBV7-8
CASSLALMYREDTQYF,TGTGCCAGCAGCTTAGCGCTCATGTACAGGGAAGATACGCAGTATTTT,TRBJ2-3,.,few,TRBV7-8
CASSTWTVMSYTF,TGCGCCAGCAGCACCTGGACCGTGATGAGCTACACCTTC,TRBJ1-2,.,few,TRBV5-1
CASSPGLSKNIQYF,TGTGCCAGCTCACCGGGACTGTCCAAAAACATTCAGTACTTC,TRBJ2-4,.,.,TRBV18
CSATHGYTF,TGCAGTGCTACTCATGGCTACACCTTC,TRBJ1-2,.,.,TRBV20-1
CSVERGTGHNEQFF,TGCAGCGTTGAACGCGGGACAGGCCACAATGAGCAGTTCTTC,TRBJ2-1,TRBD1,.,TRBV29-1
CASSWGQPTDTQYF,TGTGCCAGCAGTTGGGGACAGCCCACAGATACGCAGTATTTT,TRBJ2-3,TRBD1,.,TRBV6-5
CAWNGGGWNEQFF,TGTGCCTGGAATGGCGGGGGATGGAATGAGCAGTTCTTC,TRBJ2-1,TRBD2,.,TRBV30
CASSYYKTYGYTF,TGTGCCAGCAGTTACTACAAAACCTATGGCTACACCTTC,TRBJ1-2,.,many,TRBV6-5
CASSSTPTTDTQYF,TGCGCCAGCAGCTCCACCCCCACCACAGATACGCAGTATTTT,TRBJ2-3,.,few,TRBV5-1
CASSQDPRTGEGYTF,TGTGCCAGCAGCCAAGACCCGAGGACAGGGGAGGGCTACACCTTC,TRBJ1-2,TRBD1,.,TRBV3-1
CASSSNGGLFSYGYTF,TGTGCCAGCAGCTCAAACGGAGGACTGTTCAGCTATGGCTACACCTTC,TRBJ1-2,.,.,TRBV11-2
CASKIGGARGRGEQYF,TGCGCCAGCAAAATAGGGGGAGCGAGGGGGAGAGGAGAGCAGTACTTC,TRBJ2-7,.,few,TRBV5-1
CASSLKMRGQGARGYTF,TGCGCCAGCAGCCTAAAGATGAGGGGACAGGGGGCGCGCGGCTACACCTTC,TRBJ1-2,TRBD1,.,TRBV5-1
CASSEWATNEKLFF,TGTGCCAGCAGTGAATGGGCAACTAATGAAAAACTGTTTTTT,TRBJ1-4,.,.,TRBV25-1
CAAAGTGLETQYF,TGTGCCGCCGCCGGGACAGGGTTGGAGACCCAGTACTTC,TRBJ2-5,TRBD1,.,TRBV6-6
CASSQARLAGYEQYF,TGCGCCAGCAGCCAAGCTCGACTAGCGGGCTACGAGCAGTACTTC,TRBJ2-7,TRBD2,few,TRBV4-1
CASSLNRQGGTYEQYF,TGTGCCAGCAGTTTAAATAGACAGGGGGGTACCTACGAGCAGTACTTC,TRBJ2-7,TRBD1,few,TRBV27
CASSYRLAGSNEQYF,TGTGCCAGCAGTTACAGACTAGCGGGGTCCAATGAGCAGTACTTC,TRBJ2-5,TRBD2,few,TRBV6-6
CASKASSGLSSYNEQYF,TGTGCCAGCAAAGCTTCTAGCGGCCTCAGCTCCTACAATGAGCAGTACTTC,TRBJ2-7,TRBD2,.,TRBV28
CASGDEGTEAFF,TGTGCCAGCGGTGATGAGGGAACTGAAGCTTTCTTT,TRBJ1-1,.,.,TRBV2
CASSRRATGELFF,TGTGCCAGCAGCCGACGGGCCACCGGGGAGCTGTTTTTT,TRBJ2-2,.,.,TRBV3-1
CSAIRLASENEQYF,TGCAGTGCTATCAGACTAGCATCCGAGAATGAGCAGTACTTC,TRBJ2-7,TRBD2,.,TRBV20-1
CATSAPAGLAGVISETQYF,TGTGCCACCAGTGCCCCCGCGGGACTAGCGGGAGTTATATCGGAGACCCAGTACTTC,TRBJ2-5,TRBD2,.,TRBV24-1
CSASLSGTGYEQYF,TGCAGTGCTTCTCTAAGCGGGACGGGCTACGAGCAGTACTTC,TRBJ2-7,TRBD2,.,TRBV20-1
CSVGGGPNTGELFF,TGCAGCGTTGGAGGCGGACCCAACACCGGGGAGCTGTTTTTT,TRBJ2-2,.,few,TRBV29-1
CSARVDSGFGYTF,TGCAGTGCTAGAGTGGATTCAGGGTTTGGCTACACCTTC,TRBJ1-2,.,.,TRBV20-1
CSARLGSERGAFQETQYF,TGCAGTGCTAGGTTGGGGTCAGAGCGGGGAGCTTTCCAAGAGACCCAGTACTTC,TRBJ2-5,TRBD2,.,TRBV20-1
CSVRLSGWGANVLTF,TGCAGTGTTAGATTGTCAGGATGGGGGGCCAACGTCCTGACTTTC,TRBJ2-6,.,few,TRBV20-1
CASTKLAGVAGANVLTF,TGTGCCAGTACCAAACTAGCGGGAGTGGCTGGGGCCAACGTCCTGACTTTC,TRBJ2-6,TRBD2,.,TRBV19
CSAPKGGGGYNEQFF,TGCAGTGCCCCCAAGGGGGGAGGGGGCTACAATGAGCAGTTCTTC,TRBJ2-1,.,few,TRBV20-1
CASSQDLSGGRDTQYF,TGTGCCAGCAGCCAAGACCTCAGCGGGGGCCGAGATACGCAGTATTTT,TRBJ2-3,TRBD2,few,TRBV4-2
CSARDHQPQHF,TGCAGTGCTAGAGATCATCAGCCCCAGCATTTT,TRBJ1-5,.,few,TRBV20-1
CASRPSLNTEAFF,TGTGCCAGCAGACCGTCCCTGAACACTGAAGCTTTCTTT,TRBJ1-1,.,.,TRBV6-2/TRBV6-3
CASSPSLAGGPDTQYF,TGTGCCAGCTCACCGTCACTAGCGGGGGGTCCAGATACGCAGTATTTT,TRBJ2-3,TRBD2,few,TRBV18
CASSPFPGQQFF,TGTGCCAGCAGCCCCTTCCCGGGGCAGCAGTTCTTC,TRBJ2-1,.,.,TRBV11-1
CSALRTGFNYEQYF,TGCAGTGCTCTTCGGACAGGGTTTAACTACGAGCAGTACTTC,TRBJ2-7,TRBD1,.,TRBV20-1
CASSLSRVGTQYF,TGTGCCAGCAGTTTATCCAGGGTCGGGACCCAGTACTTC,TRBJ2-5,.,few,TRBV28
CASTIMGQNGYTF,TGTGCCAGCACCATCATGGGACAGAATGGCTACACCTTC,TRBJ1-2,TRBD1,.,TRBV12-3/TRBV12-4
CASSLKRGGNNEQFF,TGTGCCAGCAGCTTAAAGCGGGGGGGTAACAATGAGCAGTTCTTC,TRBJ2-1,TRBD2,.,TRBV7-2
CASSLRHGETQFF,TGTGCCAGCAGCTTACGGCACGGAGAGACCCAGTTCTTC,TRBJ2-1,.,.,TRBV5-6
CSVEGGEGLSYNEQYF,TGCAGCGTTGAGGGAGGGGAGGGACTCTCCTACAATGAGCAGTACTTC,TRBJ2-7,TRBD2,few,TRBV29-1
CASSWGRSYNEQFF,TGTGCCAGCAGTTGGGGGCGCTCCTACAATGAGCAGTTCTTC,TRBJ2-1,.,.,TRBV27
CASGGQDSTDTQYF,TGCGCCAGCGGAGGACAGGATAGCACAGATACGCAGTATTTT,TRBJ2-3,TRBD1,few,TRBV5-1
CASSLRIEERQYGYTF,TGTGCCAGCAGTTTGAGGATAGAGGAGCGACAATATGGCTACACCTTC,TRBJ1-2,.,few,TRBV27
CASSLTRLIYEQYF,TGTGCCAGCAGCTTGACGAGGCTGATCTACGAGCAGTACTTC,TRBJ2-7,.,.,TRBV5-6
CASSRRSAGAGDEQYF,TGCGCCAGCAGCCGGAGATCAGCGGGAGCCGGGGACGAGCAGTACTTC,TRBJ2-7,TRBD2,.,TRBV5-1
CASSVGLTSTDTQYF,TGTGCCAGCAGCGTAGGATTGACTAGCACAGATACGCAGTATTTT,TRBJ2-3,.,.,TRBV9